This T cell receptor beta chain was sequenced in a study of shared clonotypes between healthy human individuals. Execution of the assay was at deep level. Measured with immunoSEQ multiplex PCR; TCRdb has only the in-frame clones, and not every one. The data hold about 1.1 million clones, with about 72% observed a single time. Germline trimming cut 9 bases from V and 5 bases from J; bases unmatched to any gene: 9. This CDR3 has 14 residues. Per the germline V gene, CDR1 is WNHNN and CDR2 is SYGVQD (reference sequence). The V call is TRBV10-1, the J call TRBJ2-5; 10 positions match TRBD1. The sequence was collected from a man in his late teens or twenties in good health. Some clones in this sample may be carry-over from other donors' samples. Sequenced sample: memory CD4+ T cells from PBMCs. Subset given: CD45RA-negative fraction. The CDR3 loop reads CARLLQTGGETQYF. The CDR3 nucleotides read TGCGCCAGACTATTACAGACAGGGGGCGAGACCCAGTACTTC.